This T cell receptor beta chain was found in a study of shared clonotypes between healthy human individuals. Across the study: A few men and a couple of women, aged 18 to 49, were donors.

Selected positively for CCR7 and CD45RO-negative, naive CD8 cells excluded terminally differentiated effector memory CD45RA+ cells. Germline V gene data show CDR1 as SGDLS and CDR2 as YYNGEE. Trimming removed 4 bases from V and 4 bases from J, with 17 bases in between. The CDR3 extends over 15 amino acids. This clone appeared once. Template for every sorted-subset replicate PCR totaled around 200 ng DNA, around 32,000 T cell genomes. The assay was immunoSEQ multiplex PCR, and TCRdb's table has in-frame clones only and misses some. The profile covers roughly 2,000,000 clones, with 93% appearing a single time and about 1.7% taken by the ten largest.

The sample comprised naive CD8+ T cells from PBMCs. This chain connects TRBV9 to TRBJ2-5; the D gene is possibly TRBD2 (6 bases). The source of this sequence is a man in his late teens or twenties in good health. Some clones in this sample may be carry-over from other donors' samples. For the CDR3, the DNA is TGTGCCAGCAGCCCGGCGAACGGGAGAGGAGAGACCCAGTACTTC. This gives the protein CASSPANGRGETQYF.